What follows is one T cell receptor beta chain and its context. The record originates from a study of blood T cell repertoires in COVID-19. Looking at the study overall: There were acute and convalescent COVID-19 samples, and they came from the United States, Italy and Spain. The cDNA or gDNA used as material had been derived from T cells, B-cell-depleted T cells, or PBMCs.

Ages ranged from about 18 to 89 years, with residence in around 24 US areas. Under the authors' procedure: Amplifying reference gene primers gave estimates of nucleated cell counts. TCRdb's copy holds only in-frame clones and misses some; the assay was immunoSEQ multiplex PCR. For V, J and clone size, that table is used; D and trimming come from the DNA. Of 150,000 to 250,000 clones listed, about four fifths are singletons. From germline, CDR1 is LNHDA and CDR2 SQIVND (reference sequence). The CDR3 extends over 15 amino acids. V was clipped by 2 bases and J by 5 bases; unmatched bases: 6. The receptor was derived from a man in his forties who had recovered from COVID-19. Sequenced input: PBMCs or T cells enriched from blood (not recorded which). The rearrangement links TRBV19 to TRBJ1-2, with 9 bases aligning to TRBD1. The CDR3: CASSISYRGPYGYTF. The CDR3 DNA reads as TGTGCCAGTAGTATATCGTACAGGGGGCCTTATGGCTACACCTTC.